This TCR beta chain was recovered during a study of T cells after yellow fever vaccination (dated by TCRdb to between 2017 and 2020). For the wider study: The SMART-Seq v4 Ultra Low Input RNA kit was used to prepare libraries from fractions with low cell numbers. To follow T-cell clones before and after primary and booster YFV17D yellow fever vaccination, bulk TCR alpha and beta repertoires were sequenced over time. Two healthy male donors, one aged 18 to 29 and one aged 30 to 40 years, were included in the cohort. Blood was collected at multiple timepoints before and after primary and secondary immunization, and bulk PBMC replicates and cell subsets were isolated. Broad study findings and their caveats: After the booster, most clones that had expanded after primary vaccination were detected again (nearly 97% of CD4 and 70% to 90% of CD8), suggesting broad maintenance of memory. Because only two donors were included in the study, the extent to which the findings can be generalized is limited. A small share of clonotypes was detected in both CD4 and CD8 compartments, with the overlap likely arising from convergent recombination. Because abundant contaminating clonotypes from the bulk population could be contained in FACS-sorted repertoires, computational filtering was required. The secondary T-cell response was weaker than the primary response but faster, peaking on day 5 instead of day 15.

In the germline V gene, CDR1 corresponds to MDHEN and CDR2 to SYDVKM. The CDR3 spans 15 residues, from the cysteine through the phenylalanine. The retained sequence is limited to the CDR3, 45 bases, with the frame set at the first base. V and J are trimmed by 6 bases and 1 base, and the gene matches miss 4 bases of the junction. TCR cDNA was synthesized by 5'RACE template switching, which introduced a universal primer site and unique molecular identifiers. cDNA synthesis was primed from both the TCR alpha and TCR beta constant segments. Two PCR steps were used to amplify libraries, with sample barcodes and sequencing adapters being added in the second step. Sequencing of libraries was performed on Illumina HiSeq 2500 (2x100 bp) or NovaSeq (2x150 bp). The paper's processing steps were these. MIGEC was used to demultiplex reads and collapse the reads into UMI consensus sequences, and MiXCR was used for V(D)J alignment. Using edgeR on replicate PBMC samples, clonotypes were called vaccine-responding if FDR was below 0.01 and the log2 fold change was above 5 up to day 15. CD4 or CD8 identity was assigned to each bulk clonotype according to whether the clonotype was present at higher abundance in the sequenced CD4 repertoire or the sequenced CD8 repertoire. TCRdb handled the public reads itself, with Q25 trimming in fastp and clone calling in MiXCR, and kept productive beta chains. Here each entry gathers all rows of one CDR3 protein and keeps the most common genes and DNA. TCRdb's processing, not the authors', yielded these V and J calls. Recorded for this sample are about 57,000 distinct CDR3 sequences; roughly 7.4% of them occurred a single time. Clones ranked in the top ten supply about 40% of the sample.

This clonotype was picked up many times. Its antigen is unknown. Qualities for individual bases were not recorded, and no much larger clone is one base off. What the treatment or condition label conveys for this sample: live attenuated yellow fever vaccine strain. PBMCs were isolated from peripheral blood using a standard Ficoll-Paque protocol. Dynabeads CD4 and CD8 positive selection kits were used to isolate the CD4 and CD8 T-cell fractions. TriZol was used to extract RNA from bulk PBMCs, from CD4 and CD8 fractions, and from dextramer-positive and dextramer-negative fractions. The sample consisted of CD8+ T cells sorted from PBMCs, taken 15 days after the yellow fever booster vaccination. The receptor was isolated from a man younger than 40 who received the YFV17D yellow fever vaccine. The rearrangement joined TRBV28 to TRBJ2-2, with 8 middle bases fitting TRBD2. CDR3 loop: CASSWGLENTGELFF. The nucleotide sequence reads TGTGCCAGCAGCTGGGGACTAGAGAACACCGGGGAGCTGTTTTTT.